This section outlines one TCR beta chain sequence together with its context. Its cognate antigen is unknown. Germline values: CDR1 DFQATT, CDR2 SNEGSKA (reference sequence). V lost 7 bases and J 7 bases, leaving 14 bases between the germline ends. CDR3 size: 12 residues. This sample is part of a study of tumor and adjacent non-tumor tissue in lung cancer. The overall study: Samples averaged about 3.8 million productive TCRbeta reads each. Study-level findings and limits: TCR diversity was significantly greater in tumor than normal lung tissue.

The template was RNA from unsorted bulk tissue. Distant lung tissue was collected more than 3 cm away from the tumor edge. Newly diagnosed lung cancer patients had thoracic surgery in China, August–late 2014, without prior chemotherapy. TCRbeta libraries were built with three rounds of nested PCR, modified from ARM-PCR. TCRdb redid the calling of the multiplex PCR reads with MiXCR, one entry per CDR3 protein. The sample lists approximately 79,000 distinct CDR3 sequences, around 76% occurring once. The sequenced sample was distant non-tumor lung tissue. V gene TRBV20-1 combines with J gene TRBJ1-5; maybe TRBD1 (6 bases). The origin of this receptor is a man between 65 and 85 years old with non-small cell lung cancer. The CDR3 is CSDRHGGQPQHF. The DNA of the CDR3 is TGCAGTGACCGACATGGGGGCCAGCCCCAGCATTTT.